Sequencing of this T cell receptor (beta chain) was carried out in a study of a mutant IDH1 vaccine in newly diagnosed glioma (dated by TCRdb to the early 2020s). For the wider study: Of the roughly 34 treated patients, approximately 60% were male and approximately 38% were female, and a mean age of roughly 40 years was recorded. Peripheral blood samples were drawn at six visits, namely V03 (baseline), V05, V07, V10, V12 and V13. Prior to enrollment, standard therapy consisting of radiotherapy alone, temozolomide alone, or radiochemotherapy with temozolomide had been administered to patients, with the combination being received by most patients. Longitudinal TCRB deep sequencing was performed for about 25 treated patients wherever samples were available for exploratory analyses. Beyond this particular receptor, the publication reports: Immune responses induced by the vaccine were seen in approximately 92% of patients across multiple MHC alleles. The authors stated that sample limitations prevented analyses of patient blood samples from being reproduced. PBMC samples for TCRB deep sequencing were selected based on availability. Pseudoprogression appeared unrelated to alterations in the top peripheral T cell clonotypes detected by TCRB sequencing.

Library construction relied on the immunoSEQ multiplex PCR assay. Following the manufacturer's protocol, the hsTCRB Kit was used to amplify rearranged TCR beta chain sequences. Sequencing of TCRB libraries was carried out on an Illumina MiSeq. The authors' analysis ran thus. Demultiplexing, trimming and gene mapping were performed with the kit vendor's proprietary platform. TCRdb re-hosts the immuneACCESS table, in-frame sequences only. Its copies lack some clones; in the studies checked, an unresolved V gene accounts for under half of them, and the cause for the rest is not known. V and J calls and clone size are those listed in that table; D and trimming were worked out from the DNA. Recorded for this sample are 90,000 to 100,000 clones; roughly 89% of them occurred a single time. Around 0.6% of the sample is held by the ten biggest clonotypes. The sample's time point label, in plain terms: baseline, week 1 (first vaccination visit). This specimen's treatment or condition label, per the study, means: pre-vaccination baseline after standard-of-care therapy. The donors had newly diagnosed IDH1-mutant astrocytomas of WHO grade 3 or 4 that showed loss of nuclear ATRX. The samples were drawn from NOA16, a multicentre, single-arm, open-label phase I trial in Germany that tested a mutant IDH1 peptide vaccine in humans for the first time. For immunogenicity testing, the blood drawn at visit V03 was used as the baseline sample. The DNeasy Blood and Tissue Kit was used to extract genomic DNA from EDTA blood for TCRB sequencing.

The germline V gene sets CDR1 to SGHTA and CDR2 to FQGNSA. The CDR3 contains 14 residues, cysteine and phenylalanine counted. The CDR3 DNA has 42 bases and is translated from base 1. Between the V and J ends, shortened by 6 bases and 5 bases respectively, the junction contains 15 bases. For this clone: This clone's antigen is unknown. No per-base quality is available; no much larger clone lies one base away.

The clonotype was recovered from a woman in her fifties or sixties with glioma. Sequenced material: PBMCs, taken from a glioma patient treated with radiotherapy, temozolomide or both. In this chain, TRBV7-2 is recombined with TRBJ2-3; TRBD2 is possibly the D segment (6 matching bases). The nucleotides read TGTGCCAGCAGGCACGGGACTGCTCGAGATACGCAGTATTTT. Translated, this is CASRHGTARDTQYF. Supplemented by the reference TRBV7-2 and TRBJ2-3 proteins around the CDR3, the complete variable domain is GAGVSQSPSNKVTEKGKDVELRCDPISGHTALYWYRQSLGQGLEFLIYFQGNSAPDKSGLPSDRFSAERTGGSVSTLTIQRTQQEDSAVYLCASRHGTARDTQYFGPGTRLTVL.